Reported below is one T cell receptor beta chain. Its antigen is undetermined. This entry comes from a study of cytomegalovirus exposure and HLA in healthy donors. Study conclusions and caveats: Sequencing depth roughly uniform across donors was assumed in presence/absence analyses. Later genetic work tied a missense DCLRE1C variant to beta-chain V and J trimming. There were several of the most significant clusters that appeared linked to common viral pathogens in a later analysis. A prior analysis recorded that most TCR beta V segments were productive about 87% or about 30% of the time.

The V gene's germline CDR1 is SGHRS and CDR2 YFSETQ. The CDR3 contains 18 residues. With V trimmed by 4 bases and J by 4 bases, 12 bases remained unmatched. 60 Vbeta and 13 Jbeta primers were used in PCR. Only in-frame clones appear in the TCRdb table, and some are missing; sequencing was by immunoSEQ multiplex PCR. The sample shows around 140,000 clones, around 76% of them seen only once. The sequence was collected from a male donor in good health and CMV-seronegative. The chain joins TRBV5-1 to TRBJ1-4; 11 bases are shared with TRBD1. The sample consisted of PBMCs. The CDR3, as DNA: TGCGCCAGCAGCGAGCACGGACAGGGGGCGCGGGGTAATGAAAAACTGTTTTTT. As protein: CASSEHGQGARGNEKLFF. The variable domain in full, completed from reference TRBV5-1 and TRBJ1-4, reads KAGVTQTPRYLIKTRGQQVTLSCSPISGHRSVSWYQQTPGQGLQFLFEYFSETQRNKGNFPGRFSGRQFSNSRSEMNVSTLELGDSALYLCASSEHGQGARGNEKLFFGSGTQLSVL.